A single sample gave rise to the 32 T cell receptor beta chains below, sequenced in a study of vaccination effects on CD4 cells after COVID-19. Using immunoSEQ multiplex PCR, the repertoire was profiled, and TCRdb retains in-frame clones only, with some absent. The repertoire holds about 14,000 clones, about 73% seen once, with 29% in the top ten. Antigen-specific CD4+ T cells expanded by the ViraFEST assay with viral peptide pools were then sequenced. The culture ran for roughly ten days before CD4+ T cells were isolated. Sometime from March through December 2020, the person acquired a SARS-CoV-2 infection that PCR confirmed. Each participant received a vaccine that was either BNT162b2 or mRNA-1273, given as two doses. For these TCRs, the target antigens are not known. Sequenced here: CD4+ T cells from PBMCs cultured with HCoV-NL63 spike peptides, sampled after COVID-19 vaccination. The receptors derive from a human donor who had a prior SARS-CoV-2 infection.

The chain employs TRBV6-2 or TRBV6-3 and TRBJ1-2, with no clear D. CDR3 size: 12 residues. Trimming shortened V by 4 bases and J by 2 bases, and 5 bases separated the two germline ends. Per germline, CDR1 MNHEY and CDR2 SVGEGT. As DNA, the CDR3 is TGTGCCAGCAGTTCCCAGAACTATGGCTACACCTTC. It translates to CASSSQNYGYTF.

This chain uses TRBV7-2 with TRBJ1-5; D not certain. Per the germline V gene, CDR1 is SGHTA and CDR2 is FQGNSA. V lost 5 bases and J lost 4, with 9 bases in between. The CDR3 sequence is 13 residues long. The CDR3 DNA sequence: TGTGCCAGCAGCCTCATGGGTAATCAGCCCCAGCATTTT. This encodes CASSLMGNQPQHF.

The genes are TRBV11-3 and TRBJ2-2; 9 positions agree with TRBD1. The CDR3 loop spans 15 amino acids. Trimming removed 5 bases from V and 4 bases from J; junction bases left unmatched: 5. The V gene's germline CDR1 is SGHNT and CDR2 YENEEA. CDR3 coding DNA: TGTGCCAGCAGCGAACAGGGGGCCGGCACCGGGGAGCTGTTTTTT. This translates into CASSEQGAGTGELFF.

The chain employs TRBV3-1 (or the pseudogene TRBV3-2) and TRBJ1-1; D gene uncertain. The V and J ends lost 1 base and 1 base respectively, with 7 bases between them. CDR3 length: 14 amino acids. Germline V gene data show CDR1 as LGHDT and CDR2 as YNNKEL (reference sequence). As DNA, the CDR3 is TGTGCCAGCAGCCAAGGACACTCGAACACTGAAGCTTTCTTT. Translating gives CASSQGHSNTEAFF.

V and J are TRBV6-5 and TRBJ2-5; D gene uncertain. Deletions cut 6 bases from V and 1 base from J, with 9 bases between. The CDR3 length is 13 residues. The germline V gene encodes CDR1 MNHEY and CDR2 SVGAGI. The CDR3 sequence: CASRNTIQETQYF. The CDR3 DNA reads TGTGCCAGCAGAAATACAATCCAAGAGACCCAGTACTTC.

The chain recombines TRBV6-5 with TRBJ1-5; 7 nucleotides agree with TRBD1. The CDR3 consists of 14 residues. J was trimmed by 3 bases and V by 6 bases; bases with no gene match: 5. Germline-derived CDR1 and CDR2 are MNHEY and SVGAGI. This CDR3 reads CASSPGQPNQPQHF. As DNA, the CDR3 is TGTGCCAGCAGCCCGGGACAGCCCAATCAGCCCCAGCATTTT.

The rearrangement links TRBV5-1 to TRBJ2-1, with 9 bases identical to TRBD2. J gave up 4 bases and V 7 bases, and 9 bases lay outside the gene matches. CDR1 SGHRS and CDR2 YFSETQ come from the germline V gene. The CDR3 is 15 amino acids. The CDR3, as DNA: TGCGCCAGCCGACCGACTAGCGGACTATACAATGAGCAGTTCTTC. Translated: CASRPTSGLYNEQFF.

The V and J genes are TRBV19 and TRBJ2-3; D unclear. CDR1 LNHDA and CDR2 SQIVND come from the germline V gene (reference sequence). The CDR3 totals 13 residues. The V end lost 2 bases, the J end lost 6 bases, and 9 bases lay between the germline ends. CDR3 sequence (DNA): TGTGCCAGTAGTATACGGCTTCTCGATACGCAGTATTTT. Amino acids: CASSIRLLDTQYF.

The J gene is TRBJ2-7, the V gene TRBV11-3, with 8 bases aligning to TRBD2. J was trimmed by 3 bases and V by 5 bases; bases with no gene match: 6. Germline CDR1 is SGHNT and CDR2 is YENEEA. This CDR3 contains 14 residues. CDR3 sequence (DNA): TGTGCCAGCAGCACGGGGGGGGAGCTCTACGAGCAGTACTTC. Amino acids: CASSTGGELYEQYF. Full variable domain (missing parts from reference TRBV11-3 and TRBJ2-7): EAGVVQSPRYKIIEKKQPVAFWCNPISGHNTLYWYLQNLGQGPELLIRYENEEAVDDSQLPKDRFSAERLKGVDSTLKIQPAELGDSAVYLCASSTGGELYEQYFGPGTRLTVT.

J is TRBJ2-7 and V is TRBV6-2 or TRBV6-3; 10 bases match TRBD2. Germline CDR1 MNHEY, CDR2 SVGEGT. V dropped 5 bases and J dropped 2; count of bases not matched to a gene: 3. CDR3 length: 14 residues. The CDR3 loop is CASSLAGEAYEQYF. CDR3 nucleotides: TGTGCCAGCAGTCTAGCGGGAGAGGCCTACGAGCAGTACTTC.

This chain uses TRBV11-3 with TRBJ1-2; a possible D gene is TRBD1 (6 bases). This CDR3 is 14 amino acids long. The V end lost 5 bases, the J end lost 1 base, and 11 bases lay between the germline ends. Per germline, CDR1 SGHNT and CDR2 YENEEA. The CDR3 here is CASSPKTGNYGYTF. The CDR3 DNA reads TGTGCCAGCAGCCCGAAGACAGGTAACTATGGCTACACCTTC.

The chain carries TRBV7-9 and TRBJ2-2, with 10 bases matching TRBD2. The CDR3 sequence is 14 residues long. Unmatched junction bases numbered 3, after V lost 5 bases and J lost 6 bases. Germline V lookup: CDR1 SEHNR, CDR2 FQNEAQ (reference sequence). CDR3 coding DNA: TGTGCCAGCAGCCCTGGACTAGCGGCCGGGGAGCTGTTTTTT. Its translation: CASSPGLAAGELFF.

The chain links TRBV7-9 to TRBJ1-2, with 8 positions matching TRBD1. V lost 5 bases and J lost 3; bases outside the gene matches: 5. Germline V gene sequence: CDR1 SEHNR, CDR2 FQNEAQ (reference sequence). The CDR3 length is 14 residues. The chain's CDR3 is CASSRQGIDYGYTF. CDR3 sequence (DNA): TGTGCCAGCAGCCGACAGGGGATTGACTATGGCTACACCTTC.

The chain uses TRBV3-1 (or the pseudogene TRBV3-2) and TRBJ1-5; D is ambiguous. Per the germline V gene, CDR1 is LGHDT and CDR2 is YNNKEL (reference sequence). The CDR3 totals 12 residues. V was cut by 1 base and J by 7 bases, with 5 bases left in between. The CDR3 protein is CASSQVGQPQHF. The CDR3 coding sequence is TGTGCCAGCAGCCAAGTCGGACAGCCCCAGCATTTT.

This rearrangement joins TRBV4-1 to TRBJ1-2; 8 positions match TRBD1. The length of the CDR3 is 15 residues. Germline CDR1 reads MGHRA; CDR2 reads YSYEKL. Trimming at V came to 4 bases and at J to 1 base, leaving 5 bases not matched to a gene. Written as DNA, the CDR3 is TGCGCCAGCAGCCCGCGGACAGGGAATAACTATGGCTACACCTTC. It translates to CASSPRTGNNYGYTF.

The chain carries TRBV2 and TRBJ2-2; tentatively, D is TRBD1 (5 bases). The CDR3 runs 15 residues. Between the trimmed V and J ends, which lost 5 bases and 0 bases, there was a span of 10 bases. CDR1 and CDR2 from the germline V gene are SNHLY and FYNNEI. The CDR3 DNA reads TGTGCCAGCAGTCGGAGACAGCCGAACACCGGGGAGCTGTTTTTT. This codes for CASSRRQPNTGELFF.

This clone appeared a few times. The chain is built from TRBV13 and TRBJ1-2; tentative D call: TRBD1 (5 bases). The CDR3 spans 15 residues. In germline, CDR1 is PRHDT, CDR2 FYEKMQ (reference sequence). V was shortened by 2 bases and J by 4 bases, with 14 bases between the two germline ends. CDR3 in amino acids: CASSLSRRGTYGYTF. CDR3 in DNA: TGTGCCAGCAGCTTATCCCGTAGGGGTACCTATGGCTACACCTTC.

The CDR3 reads CASSLGRQSFYGYTF. The CDR3 bases are TGTGCCAGCAGCTTGGGTCGGCAGAGTTTTTATGGCTACACCTTC. The V and J genes are TRBV5-4 and TRBJ1-2; D gene uncertain. The CDR3 is made up of 15 amino acids. V lost 0 bases to trimming and J lost 5 bases, with 14 bases between them. Germline V gives CDR1 SGHNT, CDR2 YYREEE (reference sequence).

The rearrangement uses TRBV12-3 or TRBV12-4 and TRBJ2-1; D gene ambiguous. The germline V and J ends were trimmed by 3 bases and 7 bases, with 4 bases remaining between them. The length of the CDR3 is 11 residues. The CDR3 nucleotides read TGTGCCAGCAGTTTTTCGAATGAGCAGTTCTTC. Translated, it gives CASSFSNEQFF.

The chain carries TRBV7-6 and TRBJ2-7; TRBD2 matches 10 bases. The CDR3 is made up of 16 amino acids. CDR1 and CDR2 (germline): SGHVS, FNYEAQ. Unmatched junction bases numbered 6, after V lost 4 bases and J lost 0 bases. Here the CDR3 DNA reads TGTGCCAGCAGCTCCCAACTAGCGGGGAGCTCCTACGAGCAGTACTTC. This codes for CASSSQLAGSSYEQYF.

The rearrangement joins TRBV12-3 or TRBV12-4 to TRBJ2-3; D is unresolved. This CDR3 has 13 residues. V was trimmed by 2 bases and J by 6 bases, leaving 9 bases between them. The CDR3 reads CASSLRVGDTQYF. The CDR3 DNA follows: TGTGCCAGCAGTTTAAGGGTCGGGGATACGCAGTATTTT.

The chain has TRBV6-5 and TRBJ1-6; weak D call: TRBD1 (5 bases). This CDR3 has 14 amino acids. Trimming stripped 7 bases from V and 11 bases from J, with 18 bases between. Germline CDR1 is MNHEY and CDR2 is SVGAGI. The CDR3, as DNA: TGTGCCAGCACCCCTCCTCGGGGGTATCCACCCCTCCACTTT. Translating it yields CASTPPRGYPPLHF.

The chain uses TRBV11-2 and TRBJ2-1; no firm D call. CDR1 is SGHAT, CDR2 FQNNGV, per germline. The CDR3 totals 15 residues. V shed 3 bases and J shed 4 bases, with 13 bases lying between them. CDR3 amino acids: CASSLNADTYNEQFF. CDR3 in DNA: TGTGCCAGCAGCTTGAACGCAGACACTTACAATGAGCAGTTCTTC. Combining the CDR3 with reference TRBV11-2 and TRBJ2-1 gives the whole variable domain EAGVAQSPRYKIIEKRQSVAFWCNPISGHATLYWYQQILGQGPKLLIQFQNNGVVDDSQLPKDRFSAERLKGVDSTLKIQPAKLEDSAVYLCASSLNADTYNEQFFGPGTRLTVL.

The chain has TRBV6-5 and TRBJ2-3; 9 bases line up with TRBD2. The CDR3 extends over 14 amino acids. Unmatched junction bases numbered 7, after V lost 7 bases and J lost 5 bases. Germline assignment: CDR1 MNHEY and CDR2 SVGAGI. The CDR3 bases are TGTGCCAGCAATAGCGGGGGCAAAGGAGATACGCAGTATTTT. Protein sequence: CASNSGGKGDTQYF.

CDR3: CAWSGTAKETQYF. CDR3 in DNA: TGTGCCTGGAGCGGGACAGCCAAAGAGACCCAGTACTTC. The genes are TRBV30 and TRBJ2-5, with 7 bases lining up with TRBD1. Germline V gene sequence: CDR1 GTSNPN, CDR2 SVGIG (reference sequence). The ends lost 3 bases at V and 3 bases at J; junction bases unmatched: 4. The length of the CDR3 is 13 residues.

This clone occurred once. The chain combines TRBV7-9 with TRBJ2-7, with D uncertain. V dropped 0 bases and J dropped 6 bases, with 9 bases sitting between them. The CDR3 is 13 amino acids. Looked up from germline, CDR1 is SEHNR and CDR2 is FQNEAQ (reference sequence). Here the CDR3 reads CASSLAGTAEQYF. CDR3 DNA sequence: TGTGCCAGCAGCTTAGCAGGTACAGCCGAGCAGTACTTC.

The chain links TRBV9 to TRBJ2-6, with 9 bases aligning to TRBD1. The CDR3 length is 17 residues. The V segment lost 3 bases and the J segment 4 bases; nucleotides outside the gene matches: 8. Germline-derived CDR1 and CDR2 are SGDLS and YYNGEE. The CDR3 reads CASSELRTGVGANVLTF. The CDR3 nucleotides are TGTGCCAGCAGCGAGCTACGGACAGGGGTCGGGGCCAACGTCCTGACTTTC.

The chain recombines TRBV5-1 with TRBJ2-7; possibly TRBD1 for D (5 bases). Trimming removed 0 bases from V and 6 bases from J, with 10 bases in between. This CDR3 is 13 amino acids long. Germline CDR1 and CDR2: SGHRS and YFSETQ. The CDR3 sequence: CASSLDRFGEQYF. The CDR3 coding sequence is TGCGCCAGCAGCTTGGACAGGTTCGGCGAGCAGTACTTC. Filled out from reference TRBV5-1 and TRBJ2-7, the complete variable domain reads KAGVTQTPRYLIKTRGQQVTLSCSPISGHRSVSWYQQTPGQGLQFLFEYFSETQRNKGNFPGRFSGRQFSNSRSEMNVSTLELGDSALYLCASSLDRFGEQYFGPGTRLTVT.

The chain carries TRBV19 and TRBJ1-3; 8 bases match TRBD1. V lost 3 bases, J lost 1 base, and 5 bases stayed unmatched. In germline, CDR1 is LNHDA, CDR2 SQIVND (reference sequence). There are 16 residues in the CDR3. The CDR3 spells CASSIQGAMSGNTIYF. The DNA for the CDR3 is TGTGCCAGTAGTATCCAGGGGGCAATGTCTGGAAACACCATATATTTT.

The rearrangement uses TRBV7-2 and TRBJ2-7; the match to TRBD2 covers 7 bases. The CDR3 totals 16 residues. The V gene's germline CDR1 is SGHTA and CDR2 FQGNSA. V shed 3 bases and J 2 bases; nucleotides not matched to a gene: 10. The CDR3 sequence is CASSLGIAGSPYEQYF. The CDR3 DNA reads TGTGCCAGCAGCTTGGGCATAGCGGGCTCCCCCTACGAGCAGTACTTC.

CDR3 sequence reads: CASSLAPSSGDTQYF. The CDR3 DNA reads as TGTGCCAGCAGCTTAGCACCCTCTAGCGGAGATACGCAGTATTTT. The chain combines TRBV7-3 with TRBJ2-3, with TRBD2 identical over 7 bases. The CDR3 is 15 residues long. Germline loops: CDR1 SGHTA, CDR2 FQGTGA. V trimming: 2 bases; J trimming: 5 bases; junction bases outside the gene matches: 7.

The chain has TRBV5-6 and TRBJ2-5; TRBD2 matches 10 bases. Looked up from germline, CDR1 is SGHDT and CDR2 is YYEEEE. V was pared by 3 bases and J by 2 bases, with 4 bases of the junction left unmatched. CDR3 length: 15 amino acids. The CDR3 loop reads CASSYGLAEQETQYF. The CDR3 DNA reads as TGTGCCAGCAGCTACGGACTAGCGGAACAAGAGACCCAGTACTTC.